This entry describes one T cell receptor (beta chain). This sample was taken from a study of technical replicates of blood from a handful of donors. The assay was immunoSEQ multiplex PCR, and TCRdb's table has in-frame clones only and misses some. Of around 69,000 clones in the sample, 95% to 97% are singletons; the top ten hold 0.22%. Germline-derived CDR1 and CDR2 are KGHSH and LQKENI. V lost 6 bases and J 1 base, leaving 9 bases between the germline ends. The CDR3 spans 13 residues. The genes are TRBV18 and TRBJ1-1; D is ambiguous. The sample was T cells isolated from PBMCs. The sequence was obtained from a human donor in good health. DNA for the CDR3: TGTGCCAGCTCTCCAGGCTCGAACACTGAAGCTTTCTTT. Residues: CASSPGSNTEAFF.